The present T cell receptor (beta chain) was sequenced within a study of OX40 agonist ivuxolimab in advanced cancers. Study-level background: Ivuxolimab, which targeted the costimulatory receptor OX40 (CD134), was an agonistic, fully human IgG2 monoclonal antibody. The point of sequencing TCRbeta in the periphery was to test whether ivuxolimab changed TCR sequence diversity and drove clonal T-cell expansion. In the dose-escalation cohort, 82.7% of patients were male, and the mean age was around 65 years with a range of about 20 to 79. Patients were allowed to have had prior anti-PD-1, anti-PD-L1 or anti-CTLA-4 therapy, and more than 30% of the dose-escalation patients had previously received checkpoint inhibitors. The monotherapy dose-escalation portion (N ≈ 55 patients) of the phase I ivuxolimab trial is reported in the paper. Partial responses were achieved by three dose-escalation patients, of whom one had hepatocellular carcinoma and two had cutaneous melanoma. Of the 50 to 55 dose-escalation patients, hepatocellular carcinoma was present in 19, melanoma in approximately 15, renal cell carcinoma in 9 and head and neck cancer in 9. Intravenous ivuxolimab was administered to patients every 2 weeks at six dose levels: 0.01, 0.1, 0.3, 1.5, 3 and 10 mg/kg.

Patients with autoimmune disease history or receiving systemic immunosuppression were excluded from the trial. Peripheral blood for TCR sequencing was collected from all dose cohorts at baseline, on cycle 4 day 1, and on cycle 7 day 1. Samples came from an open-label, multicenter, first-in-human phase I dose-escalation trial of ivuxolimab. Adults with locally advanced or metastatic melanoma, renal cell, hepatocellular, or head and neck squamous cell carcinoma were enrolled in the trial. CD4+ and CD8+ T cells were sorted separately from peripheral blood before TCR sequencing. Genomic DNA was isolated from the sorted cells so that the TCRbeta CDR3 region could be sequenced. The immunoSEQ Assay was used to sequence the TCRbeta CDR3 regions. TCRdb took over this immuneACCESS table, retaining in-frame rearrangements with V and J assigned. Such tables are incomplete; in checked studies, under half of the missing clones stem from an unresolved V gene, and the remainder is unexplained. The sample table holds approximately 55,000 clones, of which approximately 86% were seen once. Roughly an eighth of the sample is held by the ten biggest clonotypes.

V lost 6 bases and J lost 2 bases, and the count of bases not matched to a germline gene is 15. In the germline V gene, CDR1 corresponds to MDHEN and CDR2 to SYDVKM. The CDR3 covers 17 residues, taking in both the cysteine and the phenylalanine. The read is trimmed to its CDR3 DNA, 51 bases read in frame from base 1. On the study overall, not on this receptor specifically: In the 0.1-3.0 mg/kg groups, partial responders had among the lowest normalized peripheral clonal expansion, particularly in CD8+ T cells. Antigen specificity was not determined for the clonally expanded peripheral T cells. Clonal expansion of both CD4+ and CD8+ blood T cells was observed from baseline to week 6 at doses 0.1 to 3.0 mg/kg. After ivuxolimab, expanded clones were on average more numerous among CD8+ T cells than among CD4+ T cells. Low levels of normalized T-cell clonal expansion were also seen in some patients who did not respond.

Worth noting for this clone: Its specific antigen is unknown. No much larger clonotype is one base removed from it; base qualities were not supplied.

The V and J segments used are TRBV28 and TRBJ1-1; a stretch of 7 junction bases matches TRBD1. The material sequenced was CD4+ or CD8+ T cells sorted from blood, taken in a trial of the OX40 agonist ivuxolimab. The source is an adult with an advanced solid tumor such as melanoma, head and neck, liver or kidney cancer. The CDR3 region reads CASSFLGGTALNTEAFF. The nucleotides are TGTGCCAGCAGCTTTCTAGGGGGGACAGCCCTAAACACTGAAGCTTTCTTT.